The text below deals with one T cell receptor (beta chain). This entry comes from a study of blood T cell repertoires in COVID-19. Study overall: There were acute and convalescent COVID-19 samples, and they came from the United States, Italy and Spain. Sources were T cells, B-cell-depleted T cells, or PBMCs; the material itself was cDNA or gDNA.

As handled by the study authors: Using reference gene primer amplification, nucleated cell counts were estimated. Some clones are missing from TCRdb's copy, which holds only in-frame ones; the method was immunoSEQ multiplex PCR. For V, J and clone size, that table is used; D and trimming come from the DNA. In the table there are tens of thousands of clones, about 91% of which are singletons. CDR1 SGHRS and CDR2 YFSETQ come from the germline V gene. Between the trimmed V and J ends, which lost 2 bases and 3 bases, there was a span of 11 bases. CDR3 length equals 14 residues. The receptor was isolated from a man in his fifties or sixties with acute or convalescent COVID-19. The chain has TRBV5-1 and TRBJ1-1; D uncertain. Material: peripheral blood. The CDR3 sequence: CASSFLLRDTEAFF. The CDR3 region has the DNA TGCGCCAGCAGCTTCCTACTTAGAGACACTGAAGCTTTCTTT.